This TCR beta chain was recorded in a study of T cell repertoires in cytomegalovirus infection. Study information: Recently identified HLA-C-restricted CMV epitopes were used, and well-studied HLA-B-restricted CMV epitopes were used as well. CMV infection together with matching HLA type was indicated by public TCR beta signatures. Regarding the study as a whole: HLA-C-restricted CMV-specific TCR beta clonotypes prevailed in the ex vivo response. The cumulative frequency of public TCR beta families identified carriers of CMV plus the relevant HLA.

TCRdb independently ran MiXCR on the reads; one entry per CDR3 protein. The sample shows approximately 500,000 distinct CDR3 sequences, roughly a third of them seen only once. The CDR3 runs 13 residues. V lost 3 bases and J 8 bases, leaving 10 bases between the germline ends. CDR1 is MGHDK, CDR2 SYGVNS, per germline. This clonotype showed up just once. Its specificity is unknown. This TCR came from a human donor in good health (CMV status not recorded). Some clones in this sample may be carry-over from other donors' samples. This sample comprised cultured PBMCs, obtained from culture after CMV antigen stimulation. The V gene is TRBV25-1, the J gene TRBJ1-4; possibly TRBD1 for D (6 bases). The CDR3 loop is CASSDTGWEKLFF. The CDR3 DNA sequence: TGTGCCAGCAGTGACACAGGGTGGGAAAAACTGTTTTTT.